This T cell receptor beta chain was identified during a study of glioma-infiltrating T cells (dated by TCRdb to the mid-2010s). Looking at the study overall: Glioma tissue, non-neoplastic brain tissue and matched peripheral blood mononuclear cells were used as sources from which TCR alpha- and beta-chain repertoires were sequenced. To measure divergence between tissue and blood T-cell populations, each tissue-infiltrating repertoire was compared with the peripheral blood repertoire of the same patient. Three low-grade glioma patients, fewer than 10 primary glioblastoma patients and three non-glioma patients contributing non-neoplastic brain tissue were included in the paired cohort. The paper's findings and limits, for the study overall: Group comparisons were based on small numbers of patients: three non-neoplastic, three low-grade glioma and 7 to 9 glioblastoma patients. Very few CDR3 sequences were found to be shared between tissue and blood, and this scarcity was attributed to high CDR3 diversity and limited sampling. In non-neoplastic patients, VJ-independent divergence between tissue and blood fell below expectation, whereas in all gliomas, and especially in low-grade gliomas, the divergence rose above expectation.

TCR alpha and beta CDR3 regions were amplified with the iRepertoire nested amplicon-rescue multiplex PCR (arm-PCR) platform from RNA. The input for one-step reverse transcription and amplification was about 85-400 ng of either tissue mRNA or PBMC total RNA. Following bead purification, Illumina adapters were added through a secondary multiplex PCR, and the libraries were then gel-purified between 200 and 400 bp. Internal 6-nucleotide barcodes were carried by the libraries and were used for demultiplexing. Libraries were sequenced on an Illumina MiSeq with 2x220 or 2x250 nucleotide paired-end reads. On the authors' methods: Paired reads were merged using FLASH 1.2.11 and were aligned to the GRCh37 human genome using BWA-MEM, after which TRA and TRB reads were extracted. For V and J assignment, an IMGT-derived reference of cassette sequences and CDR3 motifs that included pseudogenes was used. Three-frame translation of reads was performed, and productive CDR3s were defined as those with a C...FGXG motif and no stop codons. Clonotypes were defined as unique combinations of V-J cassette pair and CDR3 amino acid sequence. Filtering of reads was based on Hamming distance, with the threshold set by the sequence error rate of each sample in mapped regions. The public reads were reanalyzed by TCRdb: fastp trimming at Q25, MiXCR alignment, in-frame beta chains only. Each entry merges the rows of one CDR3 protein and shows their most common DNA and genes. The V and J calls and clone size are TCRdb's, not the authors'. The sample records about 140,000 distinct CDR3 sequences, 30% to 40% of which are singletons. Of the sample, about a fifth is held by the ten largest clones.

As regards this clonotype: It has no known antigen specificity. Base qualities are not recorded, but no much larger clone differs from it by a single base.

Per the germline V gene, LGHNA is the CDR1 and YNFKEQ is the CDR2. The CDR3, from cysteine to phenylalanine, totals 13 residues. Only the CDR3 portion is preserved as DNA: 39 bases, with reading frame beginning at the first base. The germline ends are 4 bases apart after V is trimmed by 0 bases and J by 2 bases. The chain links TRBV4-2 with TRBJ2-5; no D gene is confidently identified. The specimen was glioma tissue, nonneoplastic brain tissue, or PBMCs (not recorded which). This clonotype originated in a human donor with low-grade glioma or glioblastoma, undergoing nonglioma brain surgery, or in good health (not recorded which). The sequenced DNA: TGTGCCAGCAGCCAAGAACAGCAAGAGACCCAGTACTTC. The translation is CASSQEQQETQYF.